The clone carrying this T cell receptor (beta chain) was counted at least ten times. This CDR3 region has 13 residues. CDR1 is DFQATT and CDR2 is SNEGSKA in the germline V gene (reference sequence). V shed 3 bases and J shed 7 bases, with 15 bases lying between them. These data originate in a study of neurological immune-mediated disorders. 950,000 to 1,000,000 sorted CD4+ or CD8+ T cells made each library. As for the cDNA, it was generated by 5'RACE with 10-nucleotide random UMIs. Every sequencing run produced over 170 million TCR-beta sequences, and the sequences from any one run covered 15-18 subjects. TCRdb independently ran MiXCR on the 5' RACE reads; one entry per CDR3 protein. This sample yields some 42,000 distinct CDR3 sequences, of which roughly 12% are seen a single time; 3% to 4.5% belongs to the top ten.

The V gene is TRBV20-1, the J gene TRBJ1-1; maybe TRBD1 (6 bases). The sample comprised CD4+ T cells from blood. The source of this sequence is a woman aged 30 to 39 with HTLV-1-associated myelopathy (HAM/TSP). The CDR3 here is CSASPTGRGEAFF. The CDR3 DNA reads TGCAGTGCTAGTCCGACAGGTCGGGGTGAAGCTTTCTTT.